This entry lists 16 T cell receptor beta chains sequenced from one sample in a study of T cells after yellow fever vaccination. TCRdb re-analysed the 5' RACE reads in MiXCR, keeping a single row per CDR3 protein. The sample contains a few hundred thousand distinct CDR3 sequences, about a sixth of which appear only once. The input for sequencing was PBMCs, taken 5 days after the first yellow fever vaccination. Receptor source: a man younger than 35 who received the YFV17D yellow fever vaccine.

This clonotype occurred a few times. The rearrangement joins TRBV28 to TRBJ2-6, with unresolved D. Germline V CDR1 and CDR2: MDHEN, SYDVKM. V was shortened by 6 bases and J by 6 bases, with 6 bases between the two germline ends. The CDR3 length is 12 residues. The CDR3 DNA reads TGTGCCAGCAGGGCCTCGGCCAACGTCCTGACTTTC. This gives the protein CASRASANVLTF.

This clonotype appeared a few times. This chain uses TRBV10-3 with TRBJ2-6; D unclear. The germline V and J ends were trimmed by 3 bases and 4 bases, with 10 bases remaining between them. Looked up from germline, CDR1 is ENHRY and CDR2 is SYGVKD. The CDR3 length is 15 residues. CDR3: CAISDLGGGANVLTF. The CDR3 DNA sequence: TGTGCCATCAGTGATCTCGGTGGGGGGGCCAACGTCCTGACTTTC.

This clonotype was seen a few times. The CDR3 DNA reads TGTGCCAGCGGAGGGGGAGCAGCTTTCAATCAGCCCCAGCATTTT. It specifies CASGGGAAFNQPQHF. The chain recombines TRBV7-2 with TRBJ1-5, with D possibly being TRBD1 (6 bases). Germline assignment: CDR1 SGHTA and CDR2 FQGNSA. The CDR3 loop spans 15 amino acids. Trimming removed 8 bases at V and 3 bases at J, with 17 bases between.

The chain has TRBV6-1 and TRBJ1-6; D gene ambiguous. Trimming cost V 6 bases and J 0 bases, with 6 bases left between them. Germline V gene lookup returns CDR1 MNHNS and CDR2 SASEGT. The length of the CDR3 is 14 residues. Here the CDR3 reads CASRANSYNSPLHF. As DNA, the CDR3 is TGTGCCAGCAGGGCAAACTCCTATAATTCACCCCTCCACTTT.

This clonotype was seen a handful of times. The V gene is TRBV11-2, the J gene TRBJ2-5, with D tentatively TRBD1 or TRBD2 (5 bases each). CDR1 and CDR2 from the germline V gene are SGHAT and FQNNGV. The ends were cut back, 5 bases at V and 2 bases at J, with 9 bases in the middle. This CDR3 spans 13 amino acids. Here the CDR3 reads CASSEGRQETQYF. The DNA of the CDR3 is TGTGCCAGCAGCGAGGGGCGGCAAGAGACCCAGTACTTC.

This clonotype was observed a few times. The chain carries TRBV7-2 and TRBJ1-6; 7 bases match TRBD1. Trimming cost V 4 bases and J 0 bases; bases outside gene matches: 6. The V gene's germline CDR1 is SGHTA and CDR2 FQGNSA. The CDR3 totals 17 residues. For the CDR3, the DNA is TGTGCCAGCAGCTCCGAGACAGGGAGCTCCTATAATTCACCCCTCCACTTT. Protein sequence: CASSSETGSSYNSPLHF.

The V gene is TRBV29-1, the J gene TRBJ2-3; D not resolved. The germline V gene encodes CDR1 SQVTM and CDR2 ANQGSEA. V lost 0 bases, J lost 0 bases, and 10 bases lay in between. The CDR3 is 15 residues long. CDR3 coding DNA: TGCAGCGTTGAAGATGGGTTCGGGAGCACAGATACGCAGTATTTT. Its protein is CSVEDGFGSTDTQYF.

This clonotype was seen a handful of times. The gene calls are TRBV18 and TRBJ2-3; 8 positions agree with TRBD2. The CDR3 contains 16 residues. Trimming removed 3 bases from V and 1 base from J; junction bases left unmatched: 6. Germline values: CDR1 KGHSH, CDR2 LQKENI. CDR3 DNA: TGTGCCAGCTCACCGTCGGGAGCGGGGGGCACAGATACGCAGTATTTT. This gives the protein CASSPSGAGGTDTQYF.

J is TRBJ2-5 and V is TRBV5-1, with 7 nucleotides matching TRBD1. J lost 2 bases, V lost 4 bases, and 5 bases had no gene match. This CDR3 region has 14 residues. Germline lookup yields CDR1 SGHRS and CDR2 YFSETQ. The CDR3 sequence: CASSGQATQETQYF. CDR3 nucleotides: TGCGCCAGCAGCGGACAGGCGACACAAGAGACCCAGTACTTC.

The rearrangement uses TRBV9 and TRBJ2-1; TRBD2 might be the D (5 bases). Germline loops: CDR1 SGDLS, CDR2 YYNGEE. Trimming pared 0 bases from V and 8 bases from J, leaving 15 bases between. The CDR3 extends over 15 amino acids. CDR3 protein: CASSVEGVGYDEQFF. The CDR3 DNA is TGTGCCAGCAGCGTAGAGGGAGTAGGGTACGATGAGCAGTTCTTC.

This clonotype was recorded a few times. The chain joins TRBV6-5 to TRBJ2-7; weak D call: TRBD1 (6 bases). Germline CDR1 reads MNHEY; CDR2 reads SVGAGI. CDR3 size: 16 residues. The ends were cut back, 0 bases at V and 4 bases at J, with 16 bases in the middle. In nucleotides, the CDR3 is TGTGCCAGCAGTTACTCGATAACAGGGAAGGCTTACGAGCAGTACTTC. This codes for CASSYSITGKAYEQYF.

CDR3 sequence reads: CASSVRDSFHPYEQYF. The CDR3 DNA is TGTGCCAGCAGCGTAAGGGACAGTTTCCACCCCTACGAGCAGTACTTC. V is TRBV9 and J is TRBJ2-7; 7 bases agree with TRBD1. The CDR3 extends over 16 amino acids. The J segment lost 2 bases and the V segment lost 1 base, leaving 9 bases of the junction unmatched. The V gene's germline CDR1 is SGDLS and CDR2 YYNGEE.

This clonotype occurred a few times. The gene calls are TRBV12-3 or TRBV12-4 and TRBJ2-7; D is unclear. CDR3 length equals 15 residues. V lost 7 bases and J lost 0, with 16 bases in between. As DNA, the CDR3 is TGTGCCAGCACTAATACGGGTGTCGGCTCCTACGAGCAGTACTTC. Translation: CASTNTGVGSYEQYF.

The rearrangement uses TRBV5-5 and TRBJ2-5; D unclear. The germline V and J ends were trimmed by 4 bases and 5 bases, with 21 bases remaining between them. Germline CDR1 is SGHKS and CDR2 is YYEKEE (reference sequence). The CDR3 covers 16 residues. DNA for the CDR3: TGTGCCAGCAGCCCCCGCGAGCCGGCTTCCACCGAGACCCAGTACTTC. This gives the protein CASSPREPASTETQYF.

A few counts support this clonotype. The chain recombines TRBV28 with TRBJ2-3; D unresolved. Trimming left V 5 bases short and J 6 bases short, with 9 bases between. The CDR3 totals 12 residues. Germline CDR1 is MDHEN and CDR2 is SYDVKM. The DNA for the CDR3 is TGTGCCAGCAGTCAGAAACCTGATACGCAGTATTTT. Translation: CASSQKPDTQYF.

This chain connects TRBV25-1 to TRBJ1-1; D unclear. The germline V gene encodes CDR1 MGHDK and CDR2 SYGVNS. Trimming pared 10 bases from V and 2 bases from J, leaving 11 bases between. CDR3 size: 12 residues. The CDR3: CATQRGNTEAFF. CDR3 nucleotide sequence: TGTGCCACCCAGCGGGGTAACACTGAAGCTTTCTTT.